The clone carrying this TCR beta chain was seen only once. The record originates from a study of blood T cell repertoires in COVID-19. Study as a whole: Italy, Spain and the United States were the sources of the convalescent and acute COVID-19 samples. The cDNA or gDNA used as material had been derived from T cells, B-cell-depleted T cells, or PBMCs.

As processed by the authors: It was from reference gene primer amplification that nucleated cell counts were estimated. TCRdb keeps only in-frame clones here, not all; method: immunoSEQ multiplex PCR. The V and J calls and clone size are taken from that table; D and trimming were inferred from the DNA. The sample yields 100,000 to 150,000 clones, about 89% seen once. Trimming stripped 2 bases from V and 6 bases from J, with 13 bases between. Germline-derived CDR1 and CDR2 are SNHLY and FYNNEI. There are 14 residues in the CDR3. V usage is TRBV2 and J usage is TRBJ1-1, with a weak D call TRBD1 (6 bases). What was sequenced was peripheral blood. This TCR came from a woman aged 55-69 years with acute or convalescent COVID-19. CDR3 protein: CASSEQGPTAEAFF. CDR3 bases: TGTGCCAGCAGTGAACAGGGGCCCACGGCTGAAGCTTTCTTT.